One T cell receptor beta chain is described in this entry. Its antigen remains unknown. TCRdb ran MiXCR on the reads and lists one entry per CDR3 protein. Of about 350,000 distinct CDR3 sequences in the sample, about 35% were seen once. This sample was taken from a study of T cell repertoires in cytomegalovirus infection. Study details: It was the public TCR beta signatures that indicated both CMV infection and matching HLA type.

V lost 1 base and J 0 bases, leaving 6 bases between the germline ends. CDR1 and CDR2 (germline): DFQATT, SNEGSKA (reference sequence). The CDR3 has 13 residues. The starting material was cultured PBMCs, obtained from culture after CMV antigen stimulation. The sequence derives from a human donor in good health (CMV status not recorded). Some clones in this sample may be carry-over from other donors' samples. The rearrangement links TRBV20-1 to TRBJ2-5; D is possibly TRBD1 (5 bases). The CDR3 DNA is TGCAGTGCTAGAGGACAGTACCAAGAGACCCAGTACTTC. This gives the protein CSARGQYQETQYF.